The clone carrying this T cell receptor (beta chain) was counted a few times. As yet, its antigen is unknown. What was sequenced were expressed TCRB transcripts, since all of the isolated RNA had been reverse transcribed. Samples of naive, central memory and regulatory T cells yielded a mean of about 3.57 million reads. Data came from immunoSEQ multiplex PCR; TCRdb stores just in-frame clones and leaves some out. The sample has approximately 300,000 clones, around 10% seen once. The data belong to a study of beta chain features in type 1 diabetes. Study-level results: The naive, central memory and Treg TCRB repertoires showed an apparent similarity that was greater among patients than among healthy donors.

V shed 8 bases, J shed 3 bases, and the junction held 11 bases outside the gene matches. From germline, CDR1 is SNHLY and CDR2 FYNNEI. The CDR3 totals 16 residues. The specimen sequenced was naive CD4+ T cells from blood. The rearrangement uses TRBV2 and TRBJ1-2; 11 bases align to TRBD1. The receptor comes from a woman aged 30 to 39 in good health. In DNA, the CDR3 is TGTGCCAGCCCGGACAGGGGGCGCGACTTAGACTATGGCTACACCTTC. Translating it yields CASPDRGRDLDYGYTF. The whole variable domain, filled in from reference TRBV2 and TRBJ1-2, reads EPEVTQTPSHQVTQMGQEVILRCVPISNHLYFYWYRQILGQKVEFLVSFYNNEISEKSEIFDDQFSVERPDGSNFTLKIRSTKLEDSAMYFCASPDRGRDLDYGYTFGSGTRLTVV.